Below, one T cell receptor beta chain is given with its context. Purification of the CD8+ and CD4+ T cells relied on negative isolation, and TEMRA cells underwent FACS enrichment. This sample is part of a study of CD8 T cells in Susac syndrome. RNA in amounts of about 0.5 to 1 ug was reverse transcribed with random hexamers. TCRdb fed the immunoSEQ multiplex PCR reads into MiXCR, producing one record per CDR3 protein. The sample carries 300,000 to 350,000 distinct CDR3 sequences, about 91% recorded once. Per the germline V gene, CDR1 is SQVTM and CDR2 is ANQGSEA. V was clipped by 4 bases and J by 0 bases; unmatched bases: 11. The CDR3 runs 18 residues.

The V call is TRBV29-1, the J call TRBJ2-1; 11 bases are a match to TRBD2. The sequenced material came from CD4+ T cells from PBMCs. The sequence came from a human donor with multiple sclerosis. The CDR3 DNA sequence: TGCAGCGTTGTAGGCAGGATACTAGCGGGAGACTCCTACAATGAGCAGTTCTTC. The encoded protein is CSVVGRILAGDSYNEQFF.